Listed below are T cell receptor beta chains from one sample, sequenced in a study of OX40 agonist ivuxolimab in advanced cancers. Data came from immunoSEQ multiplex PCR; TCRdb stores just in-frame clones and leaves some out. The sample lists about 48,000 clones; roughly 83% were seen once. Sample: CD4+ or CD8+ T cells sorted from blood, taken in a trial of the OX40 agonist ivuxolimab. These receptors were collected from an adult with an advanced solid tumor such as melanoma, head and neck, liver or kidney cancer. The CDR3 runs from the conserved cysteine through the conserved F or W. The D gene is left open where the match is weak. Clone sizes are given selectively: once, few, many, or a class where the clone is expanded.

cdr3_length	v_call	j_call	clone_size	d_call	cdr3_nt	cdr3_aa
15	TRBV7-3	TRBJ2-2	NA	TRBD2	TGTGCCAGCAGCCCCGCTAGCGGAGGGGCCGGGGAGCTGTTTTTT	CASSPASGGAGELFF
16	TRBV2	TRBJ1-1	NA	NA	TGTGCCAGCAGCAACCTAGGGACGGCCCGAGGCACTGAAGCTTTCTTT	CASSNLGTARGTEAFF
15	TRBV7-3	TRBJ1-3	NA	NA	TGTGCCAGCAGCAGGGGAAGGGGTGCTGGAAACACCATATATTTT	CASSRGRGAGNTIYF
14	TRBV5-4	TRBJ2-3	NA	TRBD2	TGTGCCAGCACCGCAACTAGCGTTGCAGATACGCAGTATTTT	CASTATSVADTQYF
13	TRBV18	TRBJ2-5	NA	NA	TGTGCCAGCTCGCCAACCGCGGGGGAGACCCAGTACTTC	CASSPTAGETQYF
15	TRBV7-2	TRBJ1-5	NA	TRBD1	TGTGCCAGCAGCCCACAGGGGGCGCGCGGTCAGCCCCAGCATTTT	CASSPQGARGQPQHF
15	TRBV9	TRBJ2-1	NA	NA	TGTGCCTGCAGCGTAGGGGGGGCAGCTAGGAATGAGCAGTTCTTC	CACSVGGAARNEQFF
14	TRBV11-2	TRBJ2-3	NA	TRBD1	TGTGCCAGCAGCCCGGGACAGGACACAGATACGCAGTATTTT	CASSPGQDTDTQYF
16	TRBV7-2	TRBJ1-2	NA	TRBD1	TGTGCCAGCAGTTTAAGTGGGGGACAGGGAGGGTATGGCTACACCTTC	CASSLSGGQGGYGYTF
17	TRBV4-1	TRBJ1-5	NA	TRBD1	TGCGCCAGCAGCCATTCCCCACAGGGGAATAACGGTCAGCCCCAGCATTTT	CASSHSPQGNNGQPQHF
15	TRBV13	TRBJ2-7	NA	NA	TGTGCCAGCAGCTTAAATACAGGGCGTCCCTACGAGCAGTACTTC	CASSLNTGRPYEQYF
17	TRBV7-3	TRBJ2-5	NA	TRBD2	TGTGCCAGCAGCTTAGGGACTAGCGGGGGGAACCAAGAGACCCAGTACTTC	CASSLGTSGGNQETQYF
15	TRBV5-8	TRBJ2-2	few	NA	TGTGCCAGCAGAGCCCCTACCCCGGGTCCCGGGGAGCTGTTTTTT	CASRAPTPGPGELFF
13	TRBV27	TRBJ1-2	NA	NA	TGTGCCAGCAGTTTGGGGCCCCGCTACGGCTACACCTTC	CASSLGPRYGYTF
13	TRBV4-1	TRBJ1-2	NA	NA	TGCGCCAGCAGCCAAGAGGGGACGAATGGCTACACCTTC	CASSQEGTNGYTF
14	TRBV7-6	TRBJ1-1	NA	NA	TGTGCCAGCAGTTTAAACGCGGGAAACACTGAAGCTTTCTTT	CASSLNAGNTEAFF
20	TRBV4-3	TRBJ2-2	NA	NA	TGCGCCAGCAGCCAAGAAGGGATATTACTGGTGGGCCTGAACACCGGGGAGCTGTTTTTT	CASSQEGILLVGLNTGELFF
15	TRBV9	TRBJ2-1	NA	NA	TGTGCCAGCAGCGTAGCAGATGACTCCTACAATGAGCAGTTCTTC	CASSVADDSYNEQFF
14	TRBV7-9	TRBJ1-4	NA	NA	TGTGCCAGCAGCTTAGGGACCTATAATGAAAAACTGTTTTTT	CASSLGTYNEKLFF
13	TRBV28	TRBJ2-7	NA	NA	TGTGCCAGCAGTTTTCCGGGGCTCGACGAGCAGTACTTC	CASSFPGLDEQYF
13	TRBV7-2	TRBJ2-4	NA	NA	TGTGCCAGCAGCCTGACTCGACAGGCCACCGACTACTTC	CASSLTRQATDYF
11	TRBV20-1	TRBJ2-5	NA	NA	TGCAGTGCTAGGGTGGGACAGACCCAGTACTTC	CSARVGQTQYF
14	TRBV18	TRBJ2-1	NA	NA	TGTGCCAGCTCACTCGACAGATCCTACAATGAGCAGTTCTTC	CASSLDRSYNEQFF
15	TRBV30	TRBJ2-7	NA	NA	TGTGCCTGGAGTGTAACGAGGACTGGCCGGGACGAGCAGTACTTC	CAWSVTRTGRDEQYF
14	TRBV5-1	TRBJ1-1	few	NA	TGCGCCAGCAGCGACACGGGCGGGACAACTGAAGCTTTCTTT	CASSDTGGTTEAFF
13	TRBV19	TRBJ1-1	NA	NA	TGTGCCACTCAAGGGGACGTCTTCGCTGAAGCTTTCTTT	CATQGDVFAEAFF
15	TRBV5-8	TRBJ2-6	NA	NA	TGTGCCAGCAGATACGACAGGTTTCTTGCCAACGTCCTGACTTTC	CASRYDRFLANVLTF
13	TRBV5-5	TRBJ2-7	NA	NA	TGTGCCAGCAGCTTGAACAGAAACTACGAGCAGTACTTC	CASSLNRNYEQYF
16	TRBV7-9	TRBJ2-2	NA	TRBD1	TGTGCCAGCAGCAGACAGGGGGCGCGCAACACCGGGGAGCTGTTTTTT	CASSRQGARNTGELFF
15	TRBV5-4	TRBJ1-1	NA	TRBD1	TGTGCCAGCAGCGCCACACAGGGGGGGTACACTGAAGCTTTCTTT	CASSATQGGYTEAFF
14	TRBV9	TRBJ1-5	NA	TRBD1	TGTGCCAGCAGCACCACGGACAGGGATCAGCCCCAGCATTTT	CASSTTDRDQPQHF
13	TRBV5-6	TRBJ1-2	NA	TRBD1	TGTGCCAGCAGCTTGCTCTACAGGGGGGGCTACACCTTC	CASSLLYRGGYTF
13	TRBV29-1	TRBJ2-5	NA	NA	TGCAGCGTTGGGGTGGCAGGCAAAGAGACCCAGTACTTC	CSVGVAGKETQYF
16	TRBV19	TRBJ1-6	once	NA	TGTGCCAGCACTCCCAAATCCACAGGGTATAATTCACCCCTCCACTTT	CASTPKSTGYNSPLHF
15	TRBV7-8	TRBJ2-2	few	TRBD1	TGTGCCAGCAGCTTAGCGAGGGGACAGGCCGGGGAGCTGTTTTTT	CASSLARGQAGELFF
16	TRBV5-4	TRBJ2-2	NA	NA	TGTGCCAGCAGCGCGCCCGGGGGACTCCTCACCGGGGAGCTGTTTTTT	CASSAPGGLLTGELFF
20	TRBV19	TRBJ2-1	NA	TRBD2	TGTGCCAGTAGTAGCGTCGGGACTAGCGGGTCCCTAGGGTCCTACAATGAGCAGTTCTTC	CASSSVGTSGSLGSYNEQFF
15	TRBV5-1	TRBJ2-1	once	TRBD2	TGCGCCAGCAGCCCGGGAGGGGGAGAGTCGGGGGAGCAGTTCTTC	CASSPGGGESGEQFF
13	TRBV10-3	TRBJ2-5	once	TRBD1	TGTGCCATCAGCCCAGGCAGGGGGGAGACCCAGTACTTC	CAISPGRGETQYF
15	TRBV28	TRBJ2-7	NA	NA	TGTGCCAGCAGAGAACCAGGGGTGTCTCGCCACGAGCAGTACTTC	CASREPGVSRHEQYF
15	TRBV7-3	TRBJ2-3	few	TRBD1	TGTGCCAGCAGCTTCCAACAGGGGCGTTCAGATACGCAGTATTTT	CASSFQQGRSDTQYF
14	TRBV18	TRBJ2-3	few	NA	TGTGCCAGCTCATCCGTAGGGCGCACAGATACGCAGTATTTT	CASSSVGRTDTQYF
17	TRBV2	TRBJ1-1	NA	TRBD1	TGTGCCAGCAGTGAGTTTGTTGTTAGGGACAGGGGCACTGAAGCTTTCTTT	CASSEFVVRDRGTEAFF
18	TRBV5-1	TRBJ2-7	NA	TRBD2	TGCGCCAGCAGCTTGTATTCCGGGGGGAGCTCAAGCTCCTACGAGCAGTACTTC	CASSLYSGGSSSSYEQYF
14	TRBV27	TRBJ2-1	NA	NA	TGTGCCAGCAGTTTAGGACTGGTCTACAATGAGCAGTTCTTC	CASSLGLVYNEQFF
14	TRBV6-6	TRBJ1-5	NA	NA	TGTGCCAGCAGTTACTCGAGAGGCCCCCAGCCCCAGCATTTT	CASSYSRGPQPQHF
14	TRBV27	TRBJ1-4	NA	NA	TGTGCCAGCAGCCGCTCAGGCACTAATGAAAAACTGTTTTTT	CASSRSGTNEKLFF
17	TRBV19	TRBJ1-5	NA	TRBD1	TGTGCCAGTAGTATAACACCACCGGGACAGGGGTATCAGCCCCAGCATTTT	CASSITPPGQGYQPQHF
14	TRBV28	TRBJ1-6	NA	TRBD1	TGTGCCAGCAGGGCAGGGGGTTGGAATTCACCCCTCCACTTT	CASRAGGWNSPLHF
16	TRBV2	TRBJ1-2	few	TRBD1	TGTGCCAGCAGACGGGACAGTCGCGTCTTTAACTATGGCTACACCTTC	CASRRDSRVFNYGYTF
15	TRBV9	TRBJ1-1	NA	TRBD1	TGTGCCAGCAGCACCCGGACAGGGATGGACACTGAAGCTTTCTTT	CASSTRTGMDTEAFF
15	TRBV9	TRBJ2-1	NA	TRBD1	TGTGCCAGCAGCGTAGTAGGGACAGGGACGGGTGAGCAGTTCTTC	CASSVVGTGTGEQFF
13	TRBV29-1	TRBJ2-3	NA	NA	TGCAGCGTCGCTGGACAGTACACAGATACGCAGTATTTT	CSVAGQYTDTQYF
16	TRBV11-2	TRBJ2-5	NA	NA	TGTGCCAGCAGCTTAGTCGGGGGGCTAGAAAAAGAGACCCAGTACTTC	CASSLVGGLEKETQYF
15	TRBV14	TRBJ2-2	NA	NA	TGTGCCAGCAGCCAAGTAGGCGGATATACCGGGGAGCTGTTTTTT	CASSQVGGYTGELFF
18	TRBV11-3	TRBJ2-1	NA	NA	TGTGCCAGCAGCCTAAGCGCGGAAGTGAAATCCTCCTACAATGAGCAGTTCTTC	CASSLSAEVKSSYNEQFF
15	TRBV29-1	TRBJ1-6	once	NA	TGCAGCGTTGGAGGCCGGGGTACCTATAATTCACCCCTCCACTTT	CSVGGRGTYNSPLHF
17	TRBV7-8	TRBJ1-2	NA	NA	TGTGCCAGCAGCTTAGCTAGGGAGGGGATAACTCACTATGGCTACACCTTC	CASSLAREGITHYGYTF
16	TRBV28	TRBJ2-1	few	TRBD2	TGTGCCAGCAGTTTATTAAATTACAGGACTAGGAATGAGCAGTTCTTC	CASSLLNYRTRNEQFF